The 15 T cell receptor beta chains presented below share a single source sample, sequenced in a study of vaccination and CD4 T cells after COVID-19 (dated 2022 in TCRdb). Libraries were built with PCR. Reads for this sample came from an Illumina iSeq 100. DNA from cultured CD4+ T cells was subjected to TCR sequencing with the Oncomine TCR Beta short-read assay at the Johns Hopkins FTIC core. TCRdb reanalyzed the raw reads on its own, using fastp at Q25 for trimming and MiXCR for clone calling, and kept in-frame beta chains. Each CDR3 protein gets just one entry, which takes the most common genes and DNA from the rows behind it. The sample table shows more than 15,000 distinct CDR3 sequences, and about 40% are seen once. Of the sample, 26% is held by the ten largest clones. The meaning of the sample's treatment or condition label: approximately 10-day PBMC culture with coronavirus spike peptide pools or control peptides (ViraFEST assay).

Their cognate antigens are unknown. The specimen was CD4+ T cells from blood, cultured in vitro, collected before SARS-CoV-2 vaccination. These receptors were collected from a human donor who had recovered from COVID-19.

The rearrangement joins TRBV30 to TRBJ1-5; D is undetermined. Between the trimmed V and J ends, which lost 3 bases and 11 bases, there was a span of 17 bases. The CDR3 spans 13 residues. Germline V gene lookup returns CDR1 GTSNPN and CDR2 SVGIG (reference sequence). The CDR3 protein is CAWRQTEASTQHF. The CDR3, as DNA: TGTGCCTGGAGGCAAACGGAGGCTAGCACCCAGCATTTT.

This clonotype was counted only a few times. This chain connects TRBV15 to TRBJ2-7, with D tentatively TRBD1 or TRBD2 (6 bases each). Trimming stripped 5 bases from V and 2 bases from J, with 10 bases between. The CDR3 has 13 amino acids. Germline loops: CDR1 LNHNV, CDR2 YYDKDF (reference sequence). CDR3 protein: CATSEGGTYEQYF. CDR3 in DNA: TGTGCCACCAGCGAAGGGGGGACCTACGAGCAGTACTTC.

The CDR3 region has the DNA TGCAGTGCTAGAGTGGGTTCGACAGGGCCTTCACCCCTCCACTTT. This sequence encodes CSARVGSTGPSPLHF. J is TRBJ1-6 and V is TRBV20-1; 7 bases map to TRBD1. J was trimmed by 9 bases and V by 1 base; bases with no gene match: 9. The CDR3 contains 15 residues. Germline loops: CDR1 DFQATT, CDR2 SNEGSKA (reference sequence).

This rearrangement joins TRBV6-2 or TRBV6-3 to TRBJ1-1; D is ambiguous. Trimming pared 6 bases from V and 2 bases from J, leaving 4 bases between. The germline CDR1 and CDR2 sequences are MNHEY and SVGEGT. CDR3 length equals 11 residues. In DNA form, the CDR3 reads TGTGCCAGCAGATCCAACACTGAAGCTTTCTTT. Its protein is CASRSNTEAFF.

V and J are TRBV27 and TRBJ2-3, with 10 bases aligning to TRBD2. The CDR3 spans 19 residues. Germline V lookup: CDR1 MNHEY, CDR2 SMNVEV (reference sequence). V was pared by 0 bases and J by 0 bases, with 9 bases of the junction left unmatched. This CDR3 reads CASSLSYPSGGASTDTQYF. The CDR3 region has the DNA TGTGCCAGCAGTTTATCGTATCCTAGCGGGGGAGCTAGCACAGATACGCAGTATTTT.

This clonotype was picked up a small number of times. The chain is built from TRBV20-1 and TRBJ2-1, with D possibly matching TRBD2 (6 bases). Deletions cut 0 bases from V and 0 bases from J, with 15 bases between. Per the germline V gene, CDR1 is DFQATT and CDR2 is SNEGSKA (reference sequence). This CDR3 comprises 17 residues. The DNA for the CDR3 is TGCAGTGCTAGAGATCGGGGGTTACTAAGCTCCTACAATGAGCAGTTCTTC. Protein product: CSARDRGLLSSYNEQFF.

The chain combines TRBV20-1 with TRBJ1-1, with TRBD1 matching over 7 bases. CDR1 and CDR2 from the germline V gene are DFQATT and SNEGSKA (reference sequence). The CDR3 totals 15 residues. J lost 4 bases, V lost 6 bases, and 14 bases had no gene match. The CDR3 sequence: CSAYPPTGIGTEAFF. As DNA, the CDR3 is TGCAGTGCATACCCCCCGACAGGGATAGGCACTGAAGCTTTCTTT.

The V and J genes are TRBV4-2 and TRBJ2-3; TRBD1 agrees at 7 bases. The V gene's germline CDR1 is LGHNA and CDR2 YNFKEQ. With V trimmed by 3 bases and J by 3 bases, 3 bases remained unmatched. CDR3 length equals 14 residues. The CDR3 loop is CASSHAQGTDTQYF. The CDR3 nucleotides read TGTGCCAGCAGCCATGCACAGGGGACAGATACGCAGTATTTT.

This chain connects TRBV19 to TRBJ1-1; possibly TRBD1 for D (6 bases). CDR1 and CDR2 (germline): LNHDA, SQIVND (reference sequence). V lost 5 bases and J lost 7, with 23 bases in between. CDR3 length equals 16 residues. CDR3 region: CASSPYGPGGPGEAFF. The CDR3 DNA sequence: TGTGCCAGTAGTCCCTACGGGCCGGGGGGGCCCGGTGAAGCTTTCTTT.

DNA of the CDR3: TGTGCCAGCAGTAGAGGGACTAGCGGGGGGATGTACAATGAGCAGTTCTTC. This sequence encodes CASSRGTSGGMYNEQFF. The chain employs TRBV27 and TRBJ2-1, with 15 bases that match TRBD2. The germline V gene encodes CDR1 MNHEY and CDR2 SMNVEV (reference sequence). V was pared by 5 bases and J by 4 bases, with 6 bases of the junction left unmatched. This CDR3 contains 17 residues.

The CDR3 bases are TGTGCCAGCAGCGTGGGACAGCCGAGGAACACTGAAGCTTTCTTT. The encoded protein is CASSVGQPRNTEAFF. The chain joins TRBV7-2 to TRBJ1-1; 7 bases match TRBD1. Trimming at V came to 5 bases and at J to 1 base, leaving 7 bases not matched to a gene. CDR1 and CDR2 from the germline V gene are SGHTA and FQGNSA. CDR3 length: 15 residues. Using reference TRBV7-2 and TRBJ1-1 for the parts outside the CDR3, the full variable domain is GAGVSQSPSNKVTEKGKDVELRCDPISGHTALYWYRQSLGQGLEFLIYFQGNSAPDKSGLPSDRFSAERTGGSVSTLTIQRTQQEDSAVYLCASSVGQPRNTEAFFGQGTRLTVV.

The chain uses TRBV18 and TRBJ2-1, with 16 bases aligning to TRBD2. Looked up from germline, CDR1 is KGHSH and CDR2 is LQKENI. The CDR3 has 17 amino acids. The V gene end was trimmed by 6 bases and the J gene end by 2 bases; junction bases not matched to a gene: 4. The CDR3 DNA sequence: TGTGCCAGCTCCCTAGGGACTAGCGGGAGGGCCTACAATGAGCAGTTCTTC. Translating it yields CASSLGTSGRAYNEQFF.

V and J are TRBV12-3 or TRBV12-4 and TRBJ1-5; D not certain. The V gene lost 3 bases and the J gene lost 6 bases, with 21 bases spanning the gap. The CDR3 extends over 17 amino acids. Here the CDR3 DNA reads TGTGCCAGCAGTTTTGAGTCGGCGGGTGGGTATAGTCAGCCCCAGCATTTT. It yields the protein CASSFESAGGYSQPQHF.

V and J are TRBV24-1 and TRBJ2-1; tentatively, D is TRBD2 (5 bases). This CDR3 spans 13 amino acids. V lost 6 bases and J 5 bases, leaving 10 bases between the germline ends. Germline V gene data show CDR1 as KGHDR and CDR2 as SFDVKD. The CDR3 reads CATSYSGNNEQFF. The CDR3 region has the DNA TGTGCCACCAGTTACAGCGGAAACAATGAGCAGTTCTTC.

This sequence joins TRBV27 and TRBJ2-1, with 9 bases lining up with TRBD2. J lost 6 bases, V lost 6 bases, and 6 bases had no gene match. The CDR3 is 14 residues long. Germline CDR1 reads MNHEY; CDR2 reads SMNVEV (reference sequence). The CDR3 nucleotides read TGTGCCAGCAGGGTAGCGGGAGAGGTCAATGAGCAGTTCTTC. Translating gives CASRVAGEVNEQFF.